These 16 T cell receptor beta chains originate from one sample sequenced in a study of blood T cell repertoires in COVID-19. TCRdb keeps only in-frame clones here, not all; method: immunoSEQ multiplex PCR. This table holds 150,000 to 200,000 clones, roughly nine tenths found once. Material for sequencing was peripheral blood. All receptors derive from an older woman with COVID-19, enrolled during active disease.

This clone came up once. The rearrangement links TRBV9 to TRBJ2-2, with a weak D call TRBD2 (6 bases). Germline CDR1 SGDLS, CDR2 YYNGEE. CDR3 size: 15 residues. Trimming shortened V by 3 bases and J by 3 bases, and 12 bases separated the two germline ends. CDR3 nucleotides: TGTGCCAGCAGCGGTTCGAGGGAGGACACCGGGGAGCTGTTTTTT. It translates to CASSGSREDTGELFF. Together with reference TRBV9 and TRBJ2-2, the CDR3 gives the full variable domain: DSGVTQTPKHLITATGQRVTLRCSPRSGDLSVYWYQQSLDQGLQFLIQYYNGEERAKGNILERFSAQQFPDLHSELNLSSLELGDSALYFCASSGSREDTGELFFGEGSRLTVL.

This sequence joins TRBV6-5 and TRBJ2-3; tentative D call: TRBD2 (5 bases). The germline V gene encodes CDR1 MNHEY and CDR2 SVGAGI. V was trimmed by 2 bases and J by 2 bases, leaving 8 bases between them. This CDR3 spans 14 amino acids. The CDR3 sequence: CASSYKRNTDTQYF. The CDR3 nucleotides read TGTGCCAGCAGTTACAAGCGGAACACAGATACGCAGTATTTT.

This clone was recorded only once. The chain combines TRBV24-1 with TRBJ2-1; the match to TRBD2 covers 10 bases. Germline-derived CDR1 and CDR2 are KGHDR and SFDVKD. V shed 3 bases, J shed 7 bases, and the junction held 8 bases outside the gene matches. The CDR3 consists of 16 residues. CDR3 amino acids: CATSDPSGSFTNEQFF. DNA for the CDR3: TGTGCCACCAGTGATCCTAGCGGGAGTTTTACAAATGAGCAGTTCTTC.

The chain recombines TRBV20-1 with TRBJ2-1, with D unclear. Germline V gene lookup returns CDR1 DFQATT and CDR2 SNEGSKA (reference sequence). This CDR3 is built from 10 residues. V dropped 0 bases and J dropped 10 bases, with 4 bases sitting between them. CDR3: CSARDAEQFF. In DNA, the CDR3 is TGCAGTGCTAGAGATGCGGAGCAGTTCTTC.

The rearrangement links TRBV7-9 to TRBJ1-2; D remains ambiguous. Per the germline V gene, CDR1 is SEHNR and CDR2 is FQNEAQ (reference sequence). V gave up 3 bases and J gave up 4 bases, with 6 bases separating them. This CDR3 comprises 12 residues. CDR3 in amino acids: CASSFDTYGYTF. The DNA for the CDR3 is TGTGCCAGCAGCTTTGACACCTATGGCTACACCTTC.

The chain combines TRBV7-8 with TRBJ2-7; 7 positions agree with TRBD1. V gave up 3 bases and J gave up 4 bases; unmatched junction bases: 3. This CDR3 is built from 13 residues. Germline CDR1 reads SGHVS; CDR2 reads FQNEAQ. DNA of the CDR3: TGTGCCAGCAGCTTCGGGACAGCTTACGAGCAGTACTTC. The encoded protein is CASSFGTAYEQYF.

The chain recombines TRBV28 with TRBJ1-5; TRBD1 aligns across 11 bases. The CDR3 sequence is 15 residues long. Germline values: CDR1 MDHEN, CDR2 SYDVKM. V shed 6 bases, J shed 2 bases, and the junction held 3 bases outside the gene matches. This chain's CDR3 is CASRRTGGGNQPQHF. As DNA, the CDR3 is TGTGCCAGCAGAAGGACAGGGGGCGGCAATCAGCCCCAGCATTTT.

The genes are TRBV19 and TRBJ1-1; the match to TRBD1 covers 8 bases. With V trimmed by 9 bases and J by 5 bases, 14 bases remained unmatched. Germline values: CDR1 LNHDA, CDR2 SQIVND (reference sequence). The CDR3 runs to 15 residues. DNA of the CDR3: TGTGCCAGCAAAGGACAGGGCGGGGTGTTGACTGAAGCTTTCTTT. The encoded protein is CASKGQGGVLTEAFF.

V is TRBV6-5 and J is TRBJ2-7; D is undetermined. CDR3 length: 13 residues. V gave up 4 bases and J gave up 7 bases, with 14 bases separating them. Germline lookup yields CDR1 MNHEY and CDR2 SVGAGI. The CDR3 is CASSFEETGEQYF. CDR3 bases: TGTGCCAGCAGTTTTGAGGAAACTGGGGAGCAGTACTTC.

This clone came up a few times. V usage is TRBV12-3 or TRBV12-4 and J usage is TRBJ1-5; the D is unclear. The CDR3 covers 13 residues. Trimming took off 3 bases at V and 5 bases at J, with 8 bases between the two ends. The CDR3 spells CASSLTADQPQHF. The CDR3 DNA follows: TGTGCCAGCAGTTTGACTGCAGATCAGCCCCAGCATTTT.

The chain couples TRBV30 to TRBJ1-6; D remains unclear. Trimming pared 2 bases from V and 0 bases from J, leaving 11 bases between. The CDR3 is made up of 16 amino acids. Germline-derived CDR1 and CDR2 are GTSNPN and SVGIG (reference sequence). CDR3 sequence (DNA): TGTGCCTGGAGTCCCGCTCGGAGCTCCTATAATTCACCCCTCCACTTT. As protein: CAWSPARSSYNSPLHF.

The V and J genes are TRBV4-1 and TRBJ1-3; D gene unclear. This CDR3 spans 15 amino acids. Trimming cost V 4 bases and J 3 bases, with 13 bases left between them. Germline loops: CDR1 MGHRA, CDR2 YSYEKL. The CDR3 protein is CASSRTSGLGNTIYF. CDR3 in DNA: TGCGCCAGCAGCCGGACTAGCGGACTTGGAAACACCATATATTTT.

A word on this clone: This same CDR3 is encoded by further DNA sequences in the sample. This chain joins TRBV5-1 and TRBJ1-4; no reliable D call. The CDR3 extends over 15 amino acids. In germline, CDR1 is SGHRS, CDR2 YFSETQ. V lost 0 bases, J lost 8 bases, and 14 bases lay in between. Here the CDR3 reads CASSLASEAYEKLFF. The CDR3 bases are TGCGCCAGCAGCTTGGCGTCAGAGGCCTACGAAAAACTGTTTTTT.

The V call is TRBV12-3 or TRBV12-4, the J call TRBJ2-4; D unclear. The CDR3 consists of 12 residues. Trimming took 4 bases from V and 8 from J, leaving 9 bases between them. Here the CDR3 reads CASSYNFDIQYF. CDR3 in DNA: TGTGCCAGCAGTTATAACTTCGACATTCAGTACTTC.

The V call is TRBV2, the J call TRBJ1-3; no firm D call. This CDR3 is 15 amino acids long. Germline V CDR1 and CDR2: SNHLY, FYNNEI. The V end lost 4 bases, the J end lost 0 bases, and 10 bases lay between the germline ends. This CDR3 reads CASSADSDSGNTIYF. CDR3 DNA: TGTGCCAGCAGTGCTGACTCCGACTCTGGAAACACCATATATTTT.

This clone appeared once. The chain employs TRBV19 and TRBJ1-3, with D possibly matching TRBD1 (6 bases). V dropped 4 bases and J dropped 4 bases, with 11 bases sitting between them. The CDR3 length is 14 residues. Germline CDR1 and CDR2: LNHDA and SQIVND (reference sequence). CDR3 sequence (DNA): TGTGCCAGTAGTACAGGGGCGGAAGGAAACACCATATATTTT. It encodes CASSTGAEGNTIYF.